This T cell receptor (beta chain) is drawn from a study of human T cells and chemical hapten exposure. This clonotype was counted between two and nine times. The time point is: patch test 1, 2 weeks after DPC sensitization. As for treatment: therapeutic diphenylcyclopropenone sensitization with weekly scalp DPC. TCRdb independently ran MiXCR on the RACE reads; one entry per CDR3 protein. The sample holds some 380,000 distinct CDR3 sequences; roughly 4.8% are singletons and the top ten take about 2.2%. The CDR3 contains 17 residues. The germline CDR1 and CDR2 sequences are MNHNS and SASEGT. The ends were cut back, 1 base at V and 2 bases at J, with 17 bases in the middle.

This chain uses TRBV6-1 with TRBJ2-5; D unresolved. This TCR was recovered from a woman aged 50 to 60 with alopecia areata. Some clones in this sample may be carry-over from other donors' samples. The specimen was whole blood, collected in connection with sensitization to the hapten diphenylcyclopropenone (DPC). CDR3 nucleotide sequence: TGTGCCAGCAGTGAAGAAACTTTCCAGGTCCCTCAAGAGACCCAGTACTTC. It yields the protein CASSEETFQVPQETQYF.